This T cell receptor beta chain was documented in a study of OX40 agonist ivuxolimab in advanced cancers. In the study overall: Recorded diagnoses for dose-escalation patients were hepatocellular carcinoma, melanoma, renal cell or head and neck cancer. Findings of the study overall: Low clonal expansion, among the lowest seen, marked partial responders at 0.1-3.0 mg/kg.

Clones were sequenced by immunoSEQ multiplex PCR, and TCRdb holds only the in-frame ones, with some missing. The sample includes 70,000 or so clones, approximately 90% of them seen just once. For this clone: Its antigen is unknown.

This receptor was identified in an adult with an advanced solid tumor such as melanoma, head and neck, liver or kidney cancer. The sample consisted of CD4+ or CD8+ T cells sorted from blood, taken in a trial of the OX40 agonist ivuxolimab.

The CDR3 reads CASSPMWITDTQYF. CDR3 coding DNA: TGTGCCAGCAGCCCAATGTGGATCACAGATACGCAGTATTTT. The rearrangement joins TRBV7-2 to TRBJ2-3, with D hard to call. The CDR3 contains 14 residues. V lost 5 bases to trimming and J lost 2 bases, with 11 bases between them. Germline-derived CDR1 and CDR2 are SGHTA and FQGNSA.